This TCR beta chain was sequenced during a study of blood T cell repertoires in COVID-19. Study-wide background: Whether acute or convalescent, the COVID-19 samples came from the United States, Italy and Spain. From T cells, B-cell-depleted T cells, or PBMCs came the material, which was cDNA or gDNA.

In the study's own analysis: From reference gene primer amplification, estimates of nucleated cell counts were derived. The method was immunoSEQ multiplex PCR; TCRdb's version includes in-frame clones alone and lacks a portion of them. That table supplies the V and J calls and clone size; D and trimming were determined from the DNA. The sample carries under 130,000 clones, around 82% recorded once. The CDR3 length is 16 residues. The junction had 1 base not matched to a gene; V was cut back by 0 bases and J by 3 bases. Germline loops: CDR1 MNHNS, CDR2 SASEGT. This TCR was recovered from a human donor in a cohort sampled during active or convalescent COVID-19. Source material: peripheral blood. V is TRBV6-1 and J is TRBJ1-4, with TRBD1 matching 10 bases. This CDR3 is CASSEAGQGANEKLFF. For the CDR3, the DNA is TGTGCCAGCAGTGAAGCTGGACAGGGGGCTAATGAAAAACTGTTTTTT.